This TCR beta chain was recorded in a study of T cell responses to AZD1222 COVID-19 vaccine. Study-wide results and caveats: Unmutated regions of variants are reportedly targeted by nearly half of spike-specific TCRs. Spike-specific TCR breadth and depth grew following two AZD1222 doses. There were mostly white British donors and more females than males, and clonal diversity was possibly underestimated.

Assay used: immunoSEQ multiplex PCR; TCRdb lists only in-frame clones, some missing. The table lists approximately 150,000 clones, around 90% of them singletons. Of note for this clone: Its antigen is unidentified.

The origin of this receptor is an adult in good health. The input for sequencing was peripheral blood, taken on day 0 of AZD1222 vaccination.

The CDR3 DNA sequence: TGTGCCAGCAGCCGGGACCGAACCTACGAGCAGTACTTC. This sequence encodes CASSRDRTYEQYF. The chain combines TRBV2 with TRBJ2-7, with D tentatively TRBD1 or TRBD2 (5 bases each). The CDR3 covers 13 residues. Looked up from germline, CDR1 is SNHLY and CDR2 is FYNNEI. The germline V and J ends were trimmed by 6 bases and 2 bases, with 11 bases remaining between them.